These 2 T cell receptor beta chains share one sample of origin, sequenced in a study of identical twins. TCRdb independently ran MiXCR on the 5' RACE reads; one entry per CDR3 protein. The sample includes fewer than 650,000 distinct CDR3 sequences, under 8.5% of them seen just once. This sample also belongs to another study, concerning yellow fever vaccine responses in identical twins.

Material for sequencing was PBMCs. These receptors all stem from a woman under 30 in good health.

The chain uses TRBV12-3 or TRBV12-4 and TRBJ2-3; 10 nucleotides align to TRBD1. The CDR3 contains 19 residues. V shed 4 bases and J 6 bases; nucleotides not matched to a gene: 19. The CDR3 coding sequence is TGTGCCAGCAGTTCATCTACAACCGGGACAGGGGAAGTTTTGGATACGCAGTATTTT. Translating gives CASSSSTTGTGEVLDTQYF.

The chain has TRBV3-1 and TRBJ2-7; 7 bases are shared with TRBD2. The ends lost 0 bases at V and 6 bases at J; junction bases unmatched: 11. This CDR3 comprises 16 residues. Germline CDR1 and CDR2: LGHDT and YNNKEL (reference sequence). The CDR3, as DNA: TGTGCCAGCAGCCAAGATGCGAGCGGGACTCGACGCGAGCAGTACTTC. Its translation is CASSQDASGTRREQYF.